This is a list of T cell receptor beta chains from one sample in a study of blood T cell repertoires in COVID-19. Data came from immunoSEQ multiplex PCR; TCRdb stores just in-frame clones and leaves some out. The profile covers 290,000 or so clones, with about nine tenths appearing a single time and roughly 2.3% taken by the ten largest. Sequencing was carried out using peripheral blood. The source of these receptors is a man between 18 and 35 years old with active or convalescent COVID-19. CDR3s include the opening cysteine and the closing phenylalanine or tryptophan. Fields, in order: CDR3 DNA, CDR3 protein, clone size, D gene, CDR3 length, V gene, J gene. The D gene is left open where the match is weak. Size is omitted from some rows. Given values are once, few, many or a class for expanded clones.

DNA: TGCAGCGCCCCCACGGGACAGGGAAATGAGCAGTTCTTC
CDR3: CSAPTGQGNEQFF
size: NA
D: TRBD1
length: 13
V: TRBV29-1
J: TRBJ2-1

DNA: TGTGCCAGCAGCTCCGGGCGGGCCGGGGACACCATATATTTT
CDR3: CASSSGRAGDTIYF
size: NA
D: NA
length: 14
V: TRBV14
J: TRBJ1-3

DNA: TGCGCCAGCAGCCAAGATCCTGAAGGGGGCTACGAGCAGTACTTC
CDR3: CASSQDPEGGYEQYF
size: NA
D: NA
length: 15
V: TRBV4-1
J: TRBJ2-7

DNA: TGTGCCAGCAGCCATGACAGTAGTCTTACCTACGAGCAGTACTTC
CDR3: CASSHDSSLTYEQYF
size: NA
D: NA
length: 15
V: TRBV3-1/TRBV3-2
J: TRBJ2-7

DNA: TGTGCCAGCAGTCCCGGGAGGGCTGGTAACATTCAGTACTTC
CDR3: CASSPGRAGNIQYF
size: NA
D: TRBD2
length: 14
V: TRBV6-5
J: TRBJ2-4

DNA: TGTGCCAGCAGTTCAGTAAGGGGTGGGGGCTCCTATGGCTACACCTTC
CDR3: CASSSVRGGGSYGYTF
size: NA
D: NA
length: 16
V: TRBV28
J: TRBJ1-2

DNA: TGTGCCATCAGTGTAGCACAGGGGAGCTACGAGCAGTACTTC
CDR3: CAISVAQGSYEQYF
size: NA
D: TRBD1
length: 14
V: TRBV10-3
J: TRBJ2-7

DNA: TGTGCCAGCAGCTTGGGTCCGGTAAACACTGAAGCTTTCTTT
CDR3: CASSLGPVNTEAFF
size: NA
D: NA
length: 14
V: TRBV5-6
J: TRBJ1-1

DNA: TGTGCCAGCAGTACGGACAGGCTCAATGAGCAGTTCTTC
CDR3: CASSTDRLNEQFF
size: NA
D: TRBD1
length: 13
V: TRBV27
J: TRBJ2-1

DNA: TGTGCCAGCAGTTTAGGTACTAGCGGAACCTACGAGCAGTACTTC
CDR3: CASSLGTSGTYEQYF
size: NA
D: TRBD2
length: 15
V: TRBV27
J: TRBJ2-7

DNA: TGTGCCAGCATCCGAGATTATAGCAATCAGCCCCAGCATTTT
CDR3: CASIRDYSNQPQHF
size: NA
D: NA
length: 14
V: TRBV6-5
J: TRBJ1-5

DNA: TGTGCCAGCAGTTACTCCCCGGACAGGGGCTATGGCTACACCTTC
CDR3: CASSYSPDRGYGYTF
size: medium-sized
D: TRBD1
length: 15
V: TRBV6-5
J: TRBJ1-2

DNA: TGTGCCAGCAGCAGGGCCAAGAACGTCGCAGATACGCAGTATTTT
CDR3: CASSRAKNVADTQYF
size: NA
D: NA
length: 15
V: TRBV27
J: TRBJ2-3

DNA: TGTGCCAGCTCGCGACAGGTCCTTGAAAAACTGTTTTTT
CDR3: CASSRQVLEKLFF
size: NA
D: NA
length: 13
V: TRBV18
J: TRBJ1-4

DNA: TGCGCCAGCAGATTAGACAGCTACAATGAGCAGTTCTTC
CDR3: CASRLDSYNEQFF
size: once
D: NA
length: 13
V: TRBV10-2
J: TRBJ2-1

DNA: TGTGCCAGCAGTTTTGAGAATCTAGCCTACAATGAGCAGTTCTTC
CDR3: CASSFENLAYNEQFF
size: NA
D: NA
length: 15
V: TRBV27
J: TRBJ2-1

DNA: TGTGCCAGCAGCCCTAGCGGACCCTACAATGAGCAGTTCTTC
CDR3: CASSPSGPYNEQFF
size: NA
D: TRBD2
length: 14
V: TRBV7-9
J: TRBJ2-1

DNA: TGTGCCAGCAGCCTAAGACAGGGGGCGGTCTATGGCTACACCTTC
CDR3: CASSLRQGAVYGYTF
size: once
D: TRBD1
length: 15
V: TRBV5-8
J: TRBJ1-2

DNA: TGTGCCAGCAGCTTACAGGGGGGCGGACTAGCAGGCTACACCTTC
CDR3: CASSLQGGGLAGYTF
size: NA
D: TRBD1
length: 15
V: TRBV7-8
J: TRBJ1-2

DNA: TGTGCCAGCTCACCGGGACTGGGTTTTCCAGATACGCAGTATTTT
CDR3: CASSPGLGFPDTQYF
size: NA
D: NA
length: 15
V: TRBV18
J: TRBJ2-3

DNA: TGCGCCAGCAGCCAACTAAGACTAGCGGGAGGGAGCTCCTACAATGAGCAGTTCTTC
CDR3: CASSQLRLAGGSSYNEQFF
size: NA
D: TRBD2
length: 19
V: TRBV4-1
J: TRBJ2-1

DNA: TGTGCCAGCAGCCCTCTGTTCTCTGGGGCCAACGTCCTGACTTTC
CDR3: CASSPLFSGANVLTF
size: NA
D: NA
length: 15
V: TRBV9
J: TRBJ2-6

DNA: TGCGCCAGCAGCTTAATTACGAGGTTCAATCAGCCCCAGCATTTT
CDR3: CASSLITRFNQPQHF
size: NA
D: NA
length: 15
V: TRBV5-1
J: TRBJ1-5

DNA: TGTGCCAGCAGCACAGTTCTACATGAGCAGTTCTTC
CDR3: CASSTVLHEQFF
size: NA
D: NA
length: 12
V: TRBV5-4
J: TRBJ2-1

DNA: TGTGCCAGCAGTTTTGGTGGGGCTTGGCAAGAGACCCAGTACTTC
CDR3: CASSFGGAWQETQYF
size: NA
D: NA
length: 15
V: TRBV27
J: TRBJ2-5

DNA: TGCGCCAGCAGCTTTGGGGGGGCTGGTGAAAAACTGTTTTTT
CDR3: CASSFGGAGEKLFF
size: NA
D: NA
length: 14
V: TRBV5-1
J: TRBJ1-4

DNA: TGTGCCAGCTCACCTCCGCGGGGGCAAGAGACCCAGTACTTC
CDR3: CASSPPRGQETQYF
size: NA
D: TRBD2
length: 14
V: TRBV18
J: TRBJ2-5

DNA: TGTGCCAGCAGCCTAAAGGGACTTAGGAACACTGAAGCTTTCTTT
CDR3: CASSLKGLRNTEAFF
size: once
D: NA
length: 15
V: TRBV3-1/TRBV3-2
J: TRBJ1-1

DNA: TGCGCCAGCGCCCCGCGGGGTTCCTCCTACGAGCAGTACTTC
CDR3: CASAPRGSSYEQYF
size: NA
D: NA
length: 14
V: TRBV5-1
J: TRBJ2-7

DNA: TGTGCCAGCAGTGAAGAAGGGACAGGGGGGTACGAGCAGTACTTC
CDR3: CASSEEGTGGYEQYF
size: NA
D: TRBD1
length: 15
V: TRBV2
J: TRBJ2-7

DNA: TGTGCCAGCAGTCGAGTGCGGGCTGGAAACACCATATATTTT
CDR3: CASSRVRAGNTIYF
size: NA
D: NA
length: 14
V: TRBV14
J: TRBJ1-3

DNA: TGTGCCAACCGAGCTGACCAGGGCCTTCCGTCTTACGAGCAGTACTTC
CDR3: CANRADQGLPSYEQYF
size: NA
D: NA
length: 16
V: TRBV3-1/TRBV3-2
J: TRBJ2-7

DNA: TGCGCCAGCAGGGGGGGACAGCAGTATGGCTACACCTTC
CDR3: CASRGGQQYGYTF
size: NA
D: TRBD1
length: 13
V: TRBV10-2
J: TRBJ1-2

DNA: TGCAGCGCGACAGTGTCGAACTCTGAAGCTTTCTTT
CDR3: CSATVSNSEAFF
size: once
D: NA
length: 12
V: TRBV29-1
J: TRBJ1-1

DNA: TGCGCCAGCAGCTTACACGGGGGGGCAAGCTCCTACAATGAGCAGTTCTTC
CDR3: CASSLHGGASSYNEQFF
size: NA
D: TRBD2
length: 17
V: TRBV5-1
J: TRBJ2-1

DNA: TGTGCCAGCAGCTTAGAGACTAGCAGGGGGACCCAGTACTTC
CDR3: CASSLETSRGTQYF
size: NA
D: NA
length: 14
V: TRBV7-9
J: TRBJ2-5

DNA: TGTGCCAGCAGCTTAGACAGGAACACCGGGGAGCTGTTTTTT
CDR3: CASSLDRNTGELFF
size: NA
D: NA
length: 14
V: TRBV7-9
J: TRBJ2-2

DNA: TGTGCCAGCCGCGGTAGCACAGATACGCAGTATTTT
CDR3: CASRGSTDTQYF
size: NA
D: NA
length: 12
V: TRBV28
J: TRBJ2-3

DNA: TGCGCCAGCAGCCCGTGGGACAGGGGGAATTTAAACTATGGCTACACCTTC
CDR3: CASSPWDRGNLNYGYTF
size: NA
D: TRBD1
length: 17
V: TRBV5-1
J: TRBJ1-2

DNA: TGCGCCAGCACCCAGGGCTTCTTTCCCTACGAGCAGTACTTC
CDR3: CASTQGFFPYEQYF
size: NA
D: NA
length: 14
V: TRBV5-1
J: TRBJ2-7

DNA: TGTGCCAGCTCATTTGCGGGACAGTATTCTGAGACCCAGTACTTC
CDR3: CASSFAGQYSETQYF
size: NA
D: NA
length: 15
V: TRBV18
J: TRBJ2-5

DNA: TGTGCCAGCAGTGGGCAGACTGGGTTAGCTTTCTTT
CDR3: CASSGQTGLAFF
size: NA
D: NA
length: 12
V: TRBV25-1
J: TRBJ1-1

DNA: TGTGCCAGCAGTGAGGGGGGACAGGGGTCCACTTCACCCCTCCACTTT
CDR3: CASSEGGQGSTSPLHF
size: NA
D: TRBD1
length: 16
V: TRBV6-4
J: TRBJ1-6

DNA: TGTGCCAGCAGCTACCCCCTGACGGGGGTCACCCCCCGGGAGACCCAGTACTTC
CDR3: CASSYPLTGVTPRETQYF
size: NA
D: NA
length: 18
V: TRBV11-2
J: TRBJ2-5

DNA: TGTGCCAGCAGCGCGGCCGGGGGACAGGGTCTCTCCGGGGAGCTGTTTTTT
CDR3: CASSAAGGQGLSGELFF
size: NA
D: TRBD1
length: 17
V: TRBV13
J: TRBJ2-2

DNA: TGTGCAGCGGATACGGGACAGGGATGGTATGGCTACACCTTC
CDR3: CAADTGQGWYGYTF
size: NA
D: TRBD1
length: 14
V: TRBV28
J: TRBJ1-2

DNA: TGCGCCAGCCGTCCGGACAGTAGCCGCTATGGCTACACCTTC
CDR3: CASRPDSSRYGYTF
size: NA
D: NA
length: 14
V: TRBV5-1
J: TRBJ1-2

DNA: TGTGCCAGCAGCTTAGTCCATTCCGGTCCCTTTTACGAGCAGTACTTC
CDR3: CASSLVHSGPFYEQYF
size: once
D: NA
length: 16
V: TRBV11-2
J: TRBJ2-7

DNA: TGTGCCAGCAGTGAACCTCAGGGTAGCGGGGGGGCAGATACGCAGTATTTT
CDR3: CASSEPQGSGGADTQYF
size: NA
D: TRBD2
length: 17
V: TRBV2
J: TRBJ2-3

DNA: TGTGCCAGCAGCCACAGGGGTTGGGGTGGCAATGAGCAGTTCTTC
CDR3: CASSHRGWGGNEQFF
size: NA
D: NA
length: 15
V: TRBV3-1/TRBV3-2
J: TRBJ2-1

DNA: TGTGCCAGCAGCCCGGGGACAGGGGTGCGGGAAAAACTGTTTTTT
CDR3: CASSPGTGVREKLFF
size: NA
D: TRBD1
length: 15
V: TRBV5-6
J: TRBJ1-4

DNA: TGTGCCAGCTCCCGGGGGGCTGGAAACACCATATATTTT
CDR3: CASSRGAGNTIYF
size: NA
D: NA
length: 13
V: TRBV11-2
J: TRBJ1-3

DNA: TGTGCCAGCAGCTCGACAGGCCCCGCAGGAAACACCATATATTTT
CDR3: CASSSTGPAGNTIYF
size: NA
D: NA
length: 15
V: TRBV7-2
J: TRBJ1-3

DNA: TGTGCCAGCAGCTCCAAGCTAGGTAGCGGCTACAATGAGCAGTTCTTC
CDR3: CASSSKLGSGYNEQFF
size: once
D: NA
length: 16
V: TRBV7-9
J: TRBJ2-1